This TCR beta chain was sequenced in a study of blood T cell repertoires in COVID-19. Produced via immunoSEQ multiplex PCR; TCRdb's table is partial and in-frame only. The table has roughly 320,000 clones, nearly 90% seen once. V lost 4 bases and J lost 5; bases outside the gene matches: 8. In germline, CDR1 is SGHAT, CDR2 FQNNGV. The CDR3 sequence is 15 residues long. Material: peripheral blood. The chain carries TRBV11-2 and TRBJ1-2; 9 nucleotides line up with TRBD1. This TCR was recovered from a woman in her thirties with COVID-19, enrolled during active disease. For the CDR3, the DNA is TGTGCCAGCAGCTCAAACAGGGGGCGACGGTATGGCTACACCTTC. It translates to CASSSNRGRRYGYTF. Looking up the rest from reference TRBV11-2 and TRBJ1-2 gives the full variable domain: EAGVAQSPRYKIIEKRQSVAFWCNPISGHATLYWYQQILGQGPKLLIQFQNNGVVDDSQLPKDRFSAERLKGVDSTLKIQPAKLEDSAVYLCASSSNRGRRYGYTFGSGTRLTVV.